The source of this T cell receptor beta chain is a study of vaccination and CD4 T cells after COVID-19. The overall study: For post-vaccine samples, collection took place a median roughly 70 days after dose two, ranging from 14 to 241.

Treatment: roughly 10-day PBMC culture with coronavirus spike peptide pools or control peptides (ViraFEST assay). Expanded clonotypes were found by TCR sequencing after peptide-pool stimulation (ViraFEST). It was after more than 8 days of culture that CD4+ T cells were isolated by negative selection. Worth noting for this clonotype: What it recognizes is unknown.

The Oncomine TCR Beta short-read assay generated sequence data from the DNA of cultured CD4+ T cells. Via MiXCR, TCRdb re-called the PCR reads, giving one row per CDR3 protein. The table shows 3,500 to 5,000 distinct CDR3 sequences, with roughly a fifth occurring only once. CDR1 LNHDA and CDR2 SQIVND come from the germline V gene (reference sequence). Trimming removed 6 bases from V and 5 bases from J; junction bases left unmatched: 7. There are 15 residues in the CDR3. Regarding the study as a whole: Nearly all convalescent vaccine-specific clones, 304 of 307, recognized only SARS-CoV-2 spike.

Input material: CD4+ T cells from blood, cultured in vitro. The clonotype originates from a human donor who had recovered from COVID-19. J is TRBJ2-2 and V is TRBV19; TRBD2 matches 9 bases. CDR3 DNA sequence: TGTGCCAGTAGCTCGGGACTAGCATCGACCGGGGAGCTGTTTTTT. Translated: CASSSGLASTGELFF. Using reference TRBV19 and TRBJ2-2 for the parts outside the CDR3, the full variable domain is DGGITQSPKYLFRKEGQNVTLSCEQNLNHDAMYWYRQDPGQGLRLIYYSQIVNDFQKGDIAEGYSVSREKKESFPLTVTSAQKNPTAFYLCASSSGLASTGELFFGEGSRLTVL.